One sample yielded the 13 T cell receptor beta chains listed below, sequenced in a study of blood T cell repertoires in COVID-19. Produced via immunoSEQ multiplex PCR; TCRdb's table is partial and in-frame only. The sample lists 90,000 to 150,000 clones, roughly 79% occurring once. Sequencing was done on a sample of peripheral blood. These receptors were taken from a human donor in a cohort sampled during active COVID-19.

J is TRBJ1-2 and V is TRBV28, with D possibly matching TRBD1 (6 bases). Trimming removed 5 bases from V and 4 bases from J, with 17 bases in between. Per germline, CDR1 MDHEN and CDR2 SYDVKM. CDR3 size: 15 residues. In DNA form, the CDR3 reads TGTGCCAGCAGTCAAAAGGGGGTGCCCGGCTATGGCTACACCTTC. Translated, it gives CASSQKGVPGYGYTF.

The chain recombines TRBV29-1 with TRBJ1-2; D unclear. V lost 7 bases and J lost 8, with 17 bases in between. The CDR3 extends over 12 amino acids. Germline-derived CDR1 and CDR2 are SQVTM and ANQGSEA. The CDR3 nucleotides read TGCAGCGACACGCGGGGAGCTACAGGCTACACCTTC. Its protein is CSDTRGATGYTF.

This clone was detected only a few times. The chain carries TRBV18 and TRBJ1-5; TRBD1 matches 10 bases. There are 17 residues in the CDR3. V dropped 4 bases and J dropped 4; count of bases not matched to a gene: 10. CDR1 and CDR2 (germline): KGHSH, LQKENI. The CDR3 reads CASSRDSPGQGNQPQHF. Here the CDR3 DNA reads TGTGCCAGCTCACGGGACTCTCCGGGACAGGGGAATCAGCCCCAGCATTTT.

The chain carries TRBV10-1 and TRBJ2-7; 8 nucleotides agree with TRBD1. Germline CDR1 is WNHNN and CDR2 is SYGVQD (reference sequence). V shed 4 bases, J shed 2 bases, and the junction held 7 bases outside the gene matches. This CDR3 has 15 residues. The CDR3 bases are TGCGCCAGCAGTGGGGACAGGTGCCCCCCCTACGAGCAGTACTTC. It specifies CASSGDRCPPYEQYF.

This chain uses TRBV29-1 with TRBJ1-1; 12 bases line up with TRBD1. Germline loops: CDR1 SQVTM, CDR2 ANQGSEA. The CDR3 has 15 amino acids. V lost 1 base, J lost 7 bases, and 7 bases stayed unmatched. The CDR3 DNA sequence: TGCAGCGTTGAAGCCCCCGGGACAGGGGGCCTTGAAGCTTTCTTT. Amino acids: CSVEAPGTGGLEAFF.

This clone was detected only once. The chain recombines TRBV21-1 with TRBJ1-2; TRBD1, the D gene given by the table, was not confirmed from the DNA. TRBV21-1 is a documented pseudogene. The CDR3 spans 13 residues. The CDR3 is CASSRHVLWGYTF. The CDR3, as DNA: TGTGCCAGCAGCAGACACGTTCTTTGGGGCTACACCTTC.

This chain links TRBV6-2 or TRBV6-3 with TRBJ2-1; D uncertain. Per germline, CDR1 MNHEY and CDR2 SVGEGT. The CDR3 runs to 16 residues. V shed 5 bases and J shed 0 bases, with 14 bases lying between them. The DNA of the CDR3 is TGTGCCAGCAGTCCCCTACAGAGCCGCTCCTACAATGAGCAGTTCTTC. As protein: CASSPLQSRSYNEQFF.

CDR3 in DNA: TGTGCCAGCAGCCGCGGACTAGAAGCCTACGAGCAGTACTTC. It is translated as CASSRGLEAYEQYF. The chain links TRBV4-2 to TRBJ2-7, with 7 nucleotides matching TRBD2. V shed 4 bases, J shed 2 bases, and the junction held 5 bases outside the gene matches. This CDR3 region has 14 residues. CDR1 LGHNA and CDR2 YNFKEQ come from the germline V gene.

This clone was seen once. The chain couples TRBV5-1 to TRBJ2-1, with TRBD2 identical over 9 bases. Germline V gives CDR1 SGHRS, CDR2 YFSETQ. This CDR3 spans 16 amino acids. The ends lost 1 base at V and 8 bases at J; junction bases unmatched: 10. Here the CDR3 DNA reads TGCGCCAGCAGCTTGCCCCATAGCGGGAGAGGAGATGAGCAGTTCTTC. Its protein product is CASSLPHSGRGDEQFF.

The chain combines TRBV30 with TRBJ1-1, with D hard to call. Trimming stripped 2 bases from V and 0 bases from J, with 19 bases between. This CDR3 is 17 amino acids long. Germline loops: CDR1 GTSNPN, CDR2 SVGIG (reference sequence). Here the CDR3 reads CAWSRARGYEMNTEAFF. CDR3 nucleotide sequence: TGTGCCTGGAGTAGGGCCCGGGGTTATGAGATGAACACTGAAGCTTTCTTT.

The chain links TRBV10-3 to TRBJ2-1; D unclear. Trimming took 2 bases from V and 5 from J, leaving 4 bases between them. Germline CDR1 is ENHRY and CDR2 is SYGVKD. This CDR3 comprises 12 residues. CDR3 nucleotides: TGTGCCATCAGTGAGACTGACAATGAGCAGTTCTTC. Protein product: CAISETDNEQFF.

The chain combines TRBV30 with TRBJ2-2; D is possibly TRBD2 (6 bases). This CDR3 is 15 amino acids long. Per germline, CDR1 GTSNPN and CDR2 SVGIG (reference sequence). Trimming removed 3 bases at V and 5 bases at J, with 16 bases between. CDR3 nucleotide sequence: TGTGCCTGGAGCGTACGGGGGAGAGGGACCGGGGAGCTGTTTTTT. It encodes CAWSVRGRGTGELFF.

The CDR3 sequence: CASSSGTLTYEQYF. CDR3 nucleotide sequence: TGTGCCAGCAGCTCCGGGACTCTCACCTACGAGCAGTACTTC. The chain uses TRBV11-2 and TRBJ2-7; possible D gene TRBD2, 6 bases. Germline assignment: CDR1 SGHAT and CDR2 FQNNGV. The ends were cut back, 4 bases at V and 2 bases at J, with 12 bases in the middle. This CDR3 spans 14 amino acids.